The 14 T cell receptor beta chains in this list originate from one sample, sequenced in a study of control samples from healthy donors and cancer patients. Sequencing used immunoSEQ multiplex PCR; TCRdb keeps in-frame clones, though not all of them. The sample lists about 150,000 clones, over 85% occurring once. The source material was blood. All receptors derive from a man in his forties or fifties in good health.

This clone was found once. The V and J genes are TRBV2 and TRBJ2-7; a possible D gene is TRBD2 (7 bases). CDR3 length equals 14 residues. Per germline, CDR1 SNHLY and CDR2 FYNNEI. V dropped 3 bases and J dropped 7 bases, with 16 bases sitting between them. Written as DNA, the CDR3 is TGTGCCAGCAGTGATTGGGGGGGCCCTAAAGAGCAGTACTTC. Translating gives CASSDWGGPKEQYF.

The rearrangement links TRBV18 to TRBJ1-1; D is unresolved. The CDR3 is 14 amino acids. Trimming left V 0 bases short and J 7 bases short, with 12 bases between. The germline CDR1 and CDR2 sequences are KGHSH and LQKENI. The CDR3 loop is CASSPPIYTDEAFF. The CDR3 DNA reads TGTGCCAGCTCACCACCAATTTACACCGATGAAGCTTTCTTT.

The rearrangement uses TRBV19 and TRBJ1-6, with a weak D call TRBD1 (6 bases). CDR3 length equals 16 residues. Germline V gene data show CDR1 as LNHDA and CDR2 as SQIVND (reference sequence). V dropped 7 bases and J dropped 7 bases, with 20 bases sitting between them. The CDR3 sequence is CASTLRTDSQNSPLHF. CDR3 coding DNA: TGTGCCAGTACCTTAAGGACAGACAGCCAAAATTCACCCCTCCACTTT.

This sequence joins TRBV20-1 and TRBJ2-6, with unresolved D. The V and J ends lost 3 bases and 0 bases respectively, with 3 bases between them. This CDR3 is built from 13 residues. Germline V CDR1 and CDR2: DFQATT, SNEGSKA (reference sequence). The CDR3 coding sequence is TGCAGTGCTAGTATCTCTGGGGCCAACGTCCTGACTTTC. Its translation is CSASISGANVLTF.

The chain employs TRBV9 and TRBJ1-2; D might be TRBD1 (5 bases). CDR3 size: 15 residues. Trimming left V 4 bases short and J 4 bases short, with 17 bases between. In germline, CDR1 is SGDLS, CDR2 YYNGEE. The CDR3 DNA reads TGTGCCAGCAGCCCCGGTTGGGACGGGGTCTATGGCTACACCTTC. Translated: CASSPGWDGVYGYTF.

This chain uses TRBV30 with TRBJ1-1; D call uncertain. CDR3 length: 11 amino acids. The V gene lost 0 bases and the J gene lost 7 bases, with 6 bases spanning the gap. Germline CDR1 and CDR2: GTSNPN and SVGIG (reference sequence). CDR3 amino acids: CAWSVWGEAFF. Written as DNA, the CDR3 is TGTGCCTGGAGTGTATGGGGTGAAGCTTTCTTT.

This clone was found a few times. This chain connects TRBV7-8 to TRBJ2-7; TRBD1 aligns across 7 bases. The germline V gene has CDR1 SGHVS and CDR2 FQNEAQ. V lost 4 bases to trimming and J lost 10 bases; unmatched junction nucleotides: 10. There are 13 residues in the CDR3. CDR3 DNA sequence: TGTGCCAGCAGCTCCACGAGACAGGGCGTACAGTACTTC. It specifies CASSSTRQGVQYF.

CDR3 sequence: CASSPPPGEWRYGYTF. In nucleotides, the CDR3 is TGTGCCAGCAGCCCCCCGCCAGGGGAGTGGCGGTATGGCTACACCTTC. The rearrangement joins TRBV5-6 to TRBJ1-2; perhaps TRBD1 as D (6 bases). V was cut by 4 bases and J by 5 bases, with 21 bases left in between. CDR3 length equals 16 residues. The V gene's germline CDR1 is SGHDT and CDR2 YYEEEE.

The CDR3 bases are TGTGCCAGCAGTCAAATCCCCCATGGCTACACCTTC. It translates to CASSQIPHGYTF. The V gene is TRBV3-1 (or the pseudogene TRBV3-2), the J gene TRBJ1-2; D is unresolved. Trimming took 6 bases from V and 6 from J, leaving 11 bases between them. The germline V gene has CDR1 LGHDT and CDR2 YNNKEL (reference sequence). The CDR3 sequence is 12 residues long.

The CDR3 coding sequence is TGTGCCAGCAGTCGACAGGATTCAAGCACAGATACGCAGTATTTT. It specifies CASSRQDSSTDTQYF. This chain uses TRBV6-2 or TRBV6-3 with TRBJ2-3; D possibly corresponds to TRBD1 (6 bases). The CDR3 runs to 15 residues. Trimming took off 5 bases at V and 0 bases at J, with 12 bases between the two ends. Germline CDR1 reads MNHEY; CDR2 reads SVGEGT.

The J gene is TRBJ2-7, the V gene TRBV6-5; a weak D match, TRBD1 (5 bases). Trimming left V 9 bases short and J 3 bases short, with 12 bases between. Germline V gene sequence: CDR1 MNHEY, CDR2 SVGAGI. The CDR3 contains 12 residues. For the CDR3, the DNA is TGTGCCAGTCAGGGCAATCTCTACGAGCAGTACTTC. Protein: CASQGNLYEQYF.

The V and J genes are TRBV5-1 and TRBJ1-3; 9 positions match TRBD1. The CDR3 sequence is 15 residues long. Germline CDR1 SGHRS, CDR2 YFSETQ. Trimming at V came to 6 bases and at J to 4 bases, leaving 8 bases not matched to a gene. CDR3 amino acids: CASTPGGTGGNTIYF. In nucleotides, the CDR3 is TGCGCCAGCACCCCCGGAGGGACAGGGGGAAACACCATATATTTT.

The CDR3 reads CSALGQEAFF. DNA of the CDR3: TGCAGTGCCTTAGGACAGGAAGCTTTCTTT. The chain uses TRBV20-1 and TRBJ1-1; D is perhaps TRBD1 (6 bases). Germline CDR1 is DFQATT and CDR2 is SNEGSKA (reference sequence). Trimming shortened V by 6 bases and J by 8 bases, and 10 bases separated the two germline ends. The CDR3 covers 10 residues.

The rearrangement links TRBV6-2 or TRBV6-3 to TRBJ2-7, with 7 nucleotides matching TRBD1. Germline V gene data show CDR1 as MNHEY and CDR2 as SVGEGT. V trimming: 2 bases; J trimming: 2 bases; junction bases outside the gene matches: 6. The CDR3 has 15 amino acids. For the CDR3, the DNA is TGTGCCAGCAGTTACCAACCGGACAGGCCCTACGAGCAGTACTTC. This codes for CASSYQPDRPYEQYF.